This TCR beta chain was recorded in a study of blood T cells in healthy people across ages. Study-level information: For every two T cells, template switching captured about one barcoded beta molecule. Study results and limitations: In the absence of known donor CMV status, changes in expanded clonotypes were possibly confounded.

Only a few counts were recorded for this clonotype. Its antigen is not known. For the second PCR, which ran for about 6 to 11 cycles, a sample-barcoded 5' primer and a J-beta primer mix were used. TCRdb reprocessed the 5' RACE reads via MiXCR and lists one record per CDR3 protein. The table lists roughly 2 million distinct CDR3 sequences, roughly 49% of them singletons. CDR3 size: 16 residues. Trimming took 4 bases from V and 4 from J; bases not matched to a gene: 7. In germline, CDR1 is SGHTA, CDR2 FQGNSA. Sequencing used blood. This clonotype was obtained from a woman aged 40 to 49 in good health. The chain links TRBV7-2 to TRBJ1-2, with 12 nucleotides matching TRBD1. DNA of the CDR3: TGTGCCAGCAGCTCCTGGGGACAGGGGGCTGCCTATGGCTACACCTTC. Residues: CASSSWGQGAAYGYTF.